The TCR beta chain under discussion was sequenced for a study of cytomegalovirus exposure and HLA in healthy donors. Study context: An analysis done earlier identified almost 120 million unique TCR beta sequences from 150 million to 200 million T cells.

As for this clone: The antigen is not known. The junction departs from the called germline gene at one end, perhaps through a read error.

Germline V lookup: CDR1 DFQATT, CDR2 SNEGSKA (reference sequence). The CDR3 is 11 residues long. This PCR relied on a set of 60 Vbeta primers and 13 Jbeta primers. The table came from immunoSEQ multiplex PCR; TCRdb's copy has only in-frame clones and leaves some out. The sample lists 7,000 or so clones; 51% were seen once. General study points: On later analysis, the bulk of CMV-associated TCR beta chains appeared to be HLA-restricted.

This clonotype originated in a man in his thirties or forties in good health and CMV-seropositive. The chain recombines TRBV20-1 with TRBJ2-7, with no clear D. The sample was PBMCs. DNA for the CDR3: TGCAGTGCTAGAGATCAGACAATGGTGCGCTTC. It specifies CSARDQTMVRF.